This entry concerns a single T cell receptor beta chain. The sample is drawn from a study of graft-versus-host responses after intestinal transplantation. The overall study: Every recipient had anti-thymocyte globulin induction and about three years of tacrolimus plus steroids.

The protocol was immunoSEQ multiplex PCR, while the TCRdb copy is restricted to in-frame clones and leaves out a portion. The sample holds over 4,500 clones, 33% seen once. Study-level results: GvH clones turned up in recipient marrow; some had shown up first in ileum or blood.

The CDR3 is made up of 15 amino acids. The V end lost 1 base, the J end lost 4 bases, and 13 bases lay between the germline ends. Germline V gene sequence: CDR1 SEHNR, CDR2 FQNEAQ (reference sequence). Each mixed lymphocyte reaction held roughly 200,000 CFSE-labeled responders and roughly 200,000 irradiated violet-dye-labeled stimulators. Sorting after the reaction isolated proliferating CFSE-low CD3+CD4+ and CD3+CD8+ responders. V gene TRBV7-9 combines with J gene TRBJ1-2; tentatively, D is TRBD1 (6 bases). The sample was alloreactive CD8+ T cells from a mixed lymphocyte reaction culture, taken before intestinal transplant. Indicated subset: CFSE-low proliferating T cells sorted from approximately 6-day pre-transplant mixed lymphocyte reaction (GvH or HvG direction). The receptor's source is a human patient who received an intestinal transplant. For the CDR3, the DNA is TGTGCCAGCAGCTTAGGTAACAGGGTCGCCTATGGCTACACCTTC. Translated, it gives CASSLGNRVAYGYTF.